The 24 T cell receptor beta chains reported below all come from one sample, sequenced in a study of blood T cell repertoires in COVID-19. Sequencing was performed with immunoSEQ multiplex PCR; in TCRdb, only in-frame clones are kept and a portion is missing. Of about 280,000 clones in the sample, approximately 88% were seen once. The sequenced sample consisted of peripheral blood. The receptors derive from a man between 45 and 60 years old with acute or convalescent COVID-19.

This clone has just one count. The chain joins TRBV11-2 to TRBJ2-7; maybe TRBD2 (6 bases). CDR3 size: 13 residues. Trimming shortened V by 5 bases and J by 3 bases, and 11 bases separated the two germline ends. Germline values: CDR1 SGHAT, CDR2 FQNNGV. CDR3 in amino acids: CASSPGLRYEQYF. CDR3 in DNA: TGTGCCAGCAGCCCGGGACTTCGCTACGAGCAGTACTTC. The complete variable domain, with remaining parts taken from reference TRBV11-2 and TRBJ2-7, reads EAGVAQSPRYKIIEKRQSVAFWCNPISGHATLYWYQQILGQGPKLLIQFQNNGVVDDSQLPKDRFSAERLKGVDSTLKIQPAKLEDSAVYLCASSPGLRYEQYFGPGTRLTVT.

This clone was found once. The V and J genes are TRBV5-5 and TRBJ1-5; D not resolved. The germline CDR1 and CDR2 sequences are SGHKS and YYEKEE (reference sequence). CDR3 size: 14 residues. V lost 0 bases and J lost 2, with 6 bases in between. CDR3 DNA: TGTGCCAGCAGCTTGGTCCGGGGCAATCAGCCCCAGCATTTT. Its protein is CASSLVRGNQPQHF.

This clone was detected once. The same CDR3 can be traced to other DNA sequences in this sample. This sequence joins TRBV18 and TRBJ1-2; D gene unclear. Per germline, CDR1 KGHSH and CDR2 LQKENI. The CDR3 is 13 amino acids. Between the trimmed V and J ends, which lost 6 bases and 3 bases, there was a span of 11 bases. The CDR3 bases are TGTGCCAGCTCCCCGGGAGCCGACTATGGCTACACCTTC. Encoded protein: CASSPGADYGYTF.

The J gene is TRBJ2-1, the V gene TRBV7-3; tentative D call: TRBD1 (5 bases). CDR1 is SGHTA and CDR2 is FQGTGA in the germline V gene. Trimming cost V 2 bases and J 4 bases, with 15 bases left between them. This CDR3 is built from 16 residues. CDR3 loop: CASSLSPPDRYNEQFF. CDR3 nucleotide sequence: TGTGCCAGCAGCTTATCTCCCCCTGACAGATACAATGAGCAGTTCTTC. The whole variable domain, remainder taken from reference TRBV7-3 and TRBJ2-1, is GAGVSQTPSNKVTEKGKYVELRCDPISGHTALYWYRQSLGQGPEFLIYFQGTGAADDSGLPNDRFFAVRPEGSVSTLKIQRTERGDSAVYLCASSLSPPDRYNEQFFGPGTRLTVL.

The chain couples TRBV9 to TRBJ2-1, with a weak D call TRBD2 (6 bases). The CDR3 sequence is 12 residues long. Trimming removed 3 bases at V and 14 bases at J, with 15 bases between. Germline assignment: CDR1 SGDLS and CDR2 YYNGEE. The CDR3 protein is CASSGRESEEFF. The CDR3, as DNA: TGTGCCAGCAGCGGGAGGGAGTCCGAAGAGTTCTTC.

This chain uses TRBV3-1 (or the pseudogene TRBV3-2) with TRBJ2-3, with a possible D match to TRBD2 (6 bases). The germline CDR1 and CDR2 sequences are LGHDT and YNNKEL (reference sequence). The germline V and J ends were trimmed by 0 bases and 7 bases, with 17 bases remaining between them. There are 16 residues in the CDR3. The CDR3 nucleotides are TGTGCCAGCAGCCAAGATTTCGGGGGACCCACGAATACGCAGTATTTT. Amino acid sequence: CASSQDFGGPTNTQYF.

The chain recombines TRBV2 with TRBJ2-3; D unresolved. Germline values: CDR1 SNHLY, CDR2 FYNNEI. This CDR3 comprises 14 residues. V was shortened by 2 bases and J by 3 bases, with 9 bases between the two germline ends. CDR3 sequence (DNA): TGTGCCAGCAGTGAATTGGCTTCGACAGATACGCAGTATTTT. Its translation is CASSELASTDTQYF. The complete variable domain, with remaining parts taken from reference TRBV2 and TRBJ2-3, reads EPEVTQTPSHQVTQMGQEVILRCVPISNHLYFYWYRQILGQKVEFLVSFYNNEISEKSEIFDDQFSVERPDGSNFTLKIRSTKLEDSAMYFCASSELASTDTQYFGPGTRLTVL.

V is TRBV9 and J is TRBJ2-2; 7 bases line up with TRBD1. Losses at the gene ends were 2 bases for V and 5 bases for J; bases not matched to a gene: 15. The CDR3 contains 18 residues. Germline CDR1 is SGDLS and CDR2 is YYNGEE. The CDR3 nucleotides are TGTGCCAGCAGCGTGATGAAGGGGGCGCAATGGTGGACCGGGGAGCTGTTTTTT. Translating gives CASSVMKGAQWWTGELFF.

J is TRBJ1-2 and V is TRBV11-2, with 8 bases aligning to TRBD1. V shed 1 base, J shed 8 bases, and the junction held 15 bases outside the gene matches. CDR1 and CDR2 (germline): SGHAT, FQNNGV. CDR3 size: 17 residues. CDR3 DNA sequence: TGTGCCAGCAGCTTAGTAGGGACAGGTCGACCCCGAGGGGGCTACACCTTC. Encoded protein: CASSLVGTGRPRGGYTF.

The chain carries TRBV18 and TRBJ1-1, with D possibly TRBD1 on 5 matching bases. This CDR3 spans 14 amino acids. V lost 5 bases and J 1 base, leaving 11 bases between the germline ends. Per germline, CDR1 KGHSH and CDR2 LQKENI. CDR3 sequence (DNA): TGTGCCAGCTCAGGTCAGGGTAGGAACACTGAAGCTTTCTTT. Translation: CASSGQGRNTEAFF.

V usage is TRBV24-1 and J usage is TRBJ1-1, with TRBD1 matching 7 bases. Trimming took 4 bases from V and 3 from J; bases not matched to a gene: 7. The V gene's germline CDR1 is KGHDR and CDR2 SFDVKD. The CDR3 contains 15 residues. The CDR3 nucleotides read TGTGCCACCAGTGACCTGGGACAGCAGGACACTGAAGCTTTCTTT. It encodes CATSDLGQQDTEAFF.

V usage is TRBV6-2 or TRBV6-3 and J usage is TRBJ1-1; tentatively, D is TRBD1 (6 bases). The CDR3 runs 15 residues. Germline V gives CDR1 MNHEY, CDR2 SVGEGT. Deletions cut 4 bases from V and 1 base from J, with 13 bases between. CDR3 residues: CASSFPGTKNTEAFF. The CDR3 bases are TGTGCCAGCAGTTTCCCGGGGACAAAGAACACTGAAGCTTTCTTT.

CDR3 region: CATSREAGAYEQYF. The CDR3 DNA is TGTGCCACCAGCAGAGAAGCAGGGGCCTACGAGCAGTACTTC. The rearrangement uses TRBV15 and TRBJ2-7, with D possibly being TRBD1 (6 bases). The V gene lost 0 bases and the J gene lost 2 bases, with 8 bases spanning the gap. This CDR3 contains 14 residues. The germline CDR1 and CDR2 sequences are LNHNV and YYDKDF (reference sequence).

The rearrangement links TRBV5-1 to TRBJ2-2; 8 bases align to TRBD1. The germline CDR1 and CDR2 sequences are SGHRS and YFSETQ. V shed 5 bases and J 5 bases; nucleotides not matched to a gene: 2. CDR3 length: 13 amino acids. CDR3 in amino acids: CASRGQATGELFF. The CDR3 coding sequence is TGCGCCAGCAGGGGACAGGCGACCGGGGAGCTGTTTTTT.

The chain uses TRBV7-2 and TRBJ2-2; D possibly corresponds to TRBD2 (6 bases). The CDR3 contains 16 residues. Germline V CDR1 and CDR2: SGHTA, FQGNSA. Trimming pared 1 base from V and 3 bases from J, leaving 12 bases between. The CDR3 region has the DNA TGTGCCAGCAGCTTAGGTTCGGGGGTTTACACCGGGGAGCTGTTTTTT. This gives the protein CASSLGSGVYTGELFF.

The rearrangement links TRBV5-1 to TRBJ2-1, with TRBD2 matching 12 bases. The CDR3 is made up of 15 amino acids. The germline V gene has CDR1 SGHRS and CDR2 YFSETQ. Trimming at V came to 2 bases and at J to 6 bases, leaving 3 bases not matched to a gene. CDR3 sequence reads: CASSLLAGGGNEQFF. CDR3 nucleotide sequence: TGCGCCAGCAGCTTACTAGCGGGGGGCGGCAATGAGCAGTTCTTC. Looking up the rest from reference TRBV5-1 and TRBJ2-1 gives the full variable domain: KAGVTQTPRYLIKTRGQQVTLSCSPISGHRSVSWYQQTPGQGLQFLFEYFSETQRNKGNFPGRFSGRQFSNSRSEMNVSTLELGDSALYLCASSLLAGGGNEQFFGPGTRLTVL.

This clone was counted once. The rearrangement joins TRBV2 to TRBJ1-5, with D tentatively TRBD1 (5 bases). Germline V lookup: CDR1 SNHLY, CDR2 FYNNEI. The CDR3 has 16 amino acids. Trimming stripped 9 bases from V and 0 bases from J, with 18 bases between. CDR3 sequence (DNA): TGTGCCAGTGACAGATCGAACCCTCTTAGCAATCAGCCCCAGCATTTT. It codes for CASDRSNPLSNQPQHF.

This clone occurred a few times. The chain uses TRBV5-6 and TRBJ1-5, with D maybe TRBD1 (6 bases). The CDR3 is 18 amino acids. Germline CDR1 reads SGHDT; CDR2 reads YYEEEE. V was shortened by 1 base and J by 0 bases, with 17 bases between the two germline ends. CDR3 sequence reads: CASSLMGWGTNSNQPQHF. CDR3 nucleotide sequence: TGTGCCAGCAGCTTGATGGGGTGGGGGACAAATAGCAATCAGCCCCAGCATTTT. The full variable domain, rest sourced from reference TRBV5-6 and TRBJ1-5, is DAGVTQSPTHLIKTRGQQVTLRCSPKSGHDTVSWYQQALGQGPQFIFQYYEEEERQRGNFPDRFSGHQFPNYSSELNVNALLLGDSALYLCASSLMGWGTNSNQPQHFGDGTRLSIL.

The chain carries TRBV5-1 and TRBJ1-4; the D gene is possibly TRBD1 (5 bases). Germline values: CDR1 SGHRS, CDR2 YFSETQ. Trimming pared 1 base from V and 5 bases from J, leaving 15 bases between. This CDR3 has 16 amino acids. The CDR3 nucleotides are TGCGCCAGCAGCTTGAATCCCCAGGGTACGAATGAAAAACTGTTTTTT. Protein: CASSLNPQGTNEKLFF.

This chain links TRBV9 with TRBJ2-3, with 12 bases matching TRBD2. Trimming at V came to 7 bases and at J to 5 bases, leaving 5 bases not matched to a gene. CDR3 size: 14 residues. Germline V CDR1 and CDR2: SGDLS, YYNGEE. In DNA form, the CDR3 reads TGTGCCAGCGGTTCTAGCGGGGGGGGAGATACGCAGTATTTT. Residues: CASGSSGGGDTQYF. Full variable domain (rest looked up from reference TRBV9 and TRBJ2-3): DSGVTQTPKHLITATGQRVTLRCSPRSGDLSVYWYQQSLDQGLQFLIQYYNGEERAKGNILERFSAQQFPDLHSELNLSSLELGDSALYFCASGSSGGGDTQYFGPGTRLTVL.

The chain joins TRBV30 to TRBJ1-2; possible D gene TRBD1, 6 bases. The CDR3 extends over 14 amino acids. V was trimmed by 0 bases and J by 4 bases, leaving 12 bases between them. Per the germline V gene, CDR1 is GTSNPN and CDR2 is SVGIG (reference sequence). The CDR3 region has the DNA TGTGCCTGGAGTGTAACAGGGACGGGCTATGGCTACACCTTC. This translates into CAWSVTGTGYGYTF.

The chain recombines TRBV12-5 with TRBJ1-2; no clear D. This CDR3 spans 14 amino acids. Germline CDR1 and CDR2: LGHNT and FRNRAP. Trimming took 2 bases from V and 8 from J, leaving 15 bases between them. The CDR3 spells CASGLRPRSGGYTF. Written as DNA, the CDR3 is TGTGCTAGTGGTTTGAGACCCAGGAGCGGGGGCTACACCTTC.

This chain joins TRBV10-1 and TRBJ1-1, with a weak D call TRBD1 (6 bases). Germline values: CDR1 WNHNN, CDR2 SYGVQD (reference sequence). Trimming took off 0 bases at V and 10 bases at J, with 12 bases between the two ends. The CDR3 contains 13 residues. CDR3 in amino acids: CASSESGRGRAFF. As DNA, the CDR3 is TGCGCCAGCAGTGAGTCGGGGAGGGGGAGAGCTTTCTTT.

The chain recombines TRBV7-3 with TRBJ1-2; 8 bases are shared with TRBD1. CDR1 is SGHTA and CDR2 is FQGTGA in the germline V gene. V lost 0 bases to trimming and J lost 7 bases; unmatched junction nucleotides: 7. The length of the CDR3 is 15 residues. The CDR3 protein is CASSLTRTGRGGYTF. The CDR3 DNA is TGTGCCAGCAGCTTAACGCGGACAGGGCGGGGTGGCTACACCTTC.